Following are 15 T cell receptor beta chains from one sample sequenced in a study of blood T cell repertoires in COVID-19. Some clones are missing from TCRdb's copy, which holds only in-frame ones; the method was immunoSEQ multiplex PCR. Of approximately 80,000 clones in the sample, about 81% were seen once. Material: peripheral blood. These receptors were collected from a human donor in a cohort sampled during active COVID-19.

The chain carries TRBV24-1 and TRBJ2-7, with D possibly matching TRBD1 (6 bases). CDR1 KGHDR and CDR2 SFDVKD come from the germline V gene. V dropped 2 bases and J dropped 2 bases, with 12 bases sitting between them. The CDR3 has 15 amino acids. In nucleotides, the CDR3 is TGTGCCACCAGTGATTCCCGGGACACCCCCTACGAGCAGTACTTC. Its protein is CATSDSRDTPYEQYF.

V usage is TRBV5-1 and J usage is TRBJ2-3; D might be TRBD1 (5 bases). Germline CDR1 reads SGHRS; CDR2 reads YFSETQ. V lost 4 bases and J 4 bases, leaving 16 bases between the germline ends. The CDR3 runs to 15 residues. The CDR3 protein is CASSLENTGPDTQYF. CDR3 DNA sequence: TGCGCCAGCAGCCTGGAGAATACAGGACCAGATACGCAGTATTTT.

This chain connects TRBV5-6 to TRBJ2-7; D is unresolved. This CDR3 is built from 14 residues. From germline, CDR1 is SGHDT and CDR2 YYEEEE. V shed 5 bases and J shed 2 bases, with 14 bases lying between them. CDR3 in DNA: TGTGCCAGCAGTCTGGCCGTCCCACCCTACGAGCAGTACTTC. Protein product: CASSLAVPPYEQYF.

The CDR3 DNA follows: TGTGCCAGCAGCTTGGGGACAGCGGCGGCGAGGCAGTATTTT. Protein product: CASSLGTAAARQYF. This chain uses TRBV7-2 with TRBJ2-3; 7 bases agree with TRBD1. This CDR3 has 14 amino acids. V was pared by 3 bases and J by 11 bases, with 11 bases of the junction left unmatched. Looked up from germline, CDR1 is SGHTA and CDR2 is FQGNSA.

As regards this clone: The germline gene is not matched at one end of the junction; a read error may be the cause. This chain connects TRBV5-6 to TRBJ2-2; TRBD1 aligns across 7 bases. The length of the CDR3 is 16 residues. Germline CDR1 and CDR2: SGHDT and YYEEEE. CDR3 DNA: TGTGCCAGCAGTTTGGACAGGCGAGCGAACACCGGGGAGCTGTTTTTT. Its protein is CASSLDRRANTGELFF.

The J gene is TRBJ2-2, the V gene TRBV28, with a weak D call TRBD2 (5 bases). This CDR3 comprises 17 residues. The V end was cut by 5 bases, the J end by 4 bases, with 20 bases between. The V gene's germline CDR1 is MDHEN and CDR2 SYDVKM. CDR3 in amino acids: CASSPIRRAWSTGELFF. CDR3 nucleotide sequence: TGTGCCAGCAGTCCTATCCGGCGGGCCTGGAGCACCGGGGAGCTGTTTTTT.

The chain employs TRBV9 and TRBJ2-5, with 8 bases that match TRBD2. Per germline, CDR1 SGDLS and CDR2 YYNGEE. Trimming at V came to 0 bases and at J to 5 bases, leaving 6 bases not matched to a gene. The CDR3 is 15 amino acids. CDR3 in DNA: TGTGCCAGCAGCGTAGCGGGGGGGCCCCGGGAGACCCAGTACTTC. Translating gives CASSVAGGPRETQYF.

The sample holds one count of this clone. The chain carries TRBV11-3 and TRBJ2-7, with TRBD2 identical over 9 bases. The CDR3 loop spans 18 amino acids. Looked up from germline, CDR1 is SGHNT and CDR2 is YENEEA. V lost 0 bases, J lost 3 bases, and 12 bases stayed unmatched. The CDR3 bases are TGTGCCAGCAGCTTAGACCAATTCGGACTAGCGCTGCTCTACGAGCAGTACTTC. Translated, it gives CASSLDQFGLALLYEQYF.

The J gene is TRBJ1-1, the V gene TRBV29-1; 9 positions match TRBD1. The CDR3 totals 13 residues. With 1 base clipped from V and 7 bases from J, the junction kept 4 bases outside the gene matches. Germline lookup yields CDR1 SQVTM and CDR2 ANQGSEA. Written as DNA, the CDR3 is TGCAGCGTTGAAGGTGGACAGGGGAATGAAGCTTTCTTT. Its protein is CSVEGGQGNEAFF.

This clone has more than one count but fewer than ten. The CDR3 DNA is TGTGCCAGCAGCCAGCGTACAGCCCCTATCAACGAGCAGTACTTC. Protein sequence: CASSQRTAPINEQYF. The genes are TRBV3-1 (or the pseudogene TRBV3-2) and TRBJ2-7, with D unresolved. The germline V gene encodes CDR1 LGHDT and CDR2 YNNKEL (reference sequence). The CDR3 consists of 15 residues. The V end lost 3 bases, the J end lost 5 bases, and 17 bases lay between the germline ends.

The DNA of the CDR3 is TGTGCCAGTAGCATGGCACAGGGGGCCTTCTATGGCTACACCTTC. Translating it yields CASSMAQGAFYGYTF. The chain recombines TRBV19 with TRBJ1-2; 9 nucleotides line up with TRBD1. V shed 6 bases, J shed 4 bases, and the junction held 9 bases outside the gene matches. The CDR3 runs 15 residues. Germline CDR1 is LNHDA and CDR2 is SQIVND (reference sequence). The whole variable domain, remainder taken from reference TRBV19 and TRBJ1-2, is DGGITQSPKYLFRKEGQNVTLSCEQNLNHDAMYWYRQDPGQGLRLIYYSQIVNDFQKGDIAEGYSVSREKKESFPLTVTSAQKNPTAFYLCASSMAQGAFYGYTFGSGTRLTVV.

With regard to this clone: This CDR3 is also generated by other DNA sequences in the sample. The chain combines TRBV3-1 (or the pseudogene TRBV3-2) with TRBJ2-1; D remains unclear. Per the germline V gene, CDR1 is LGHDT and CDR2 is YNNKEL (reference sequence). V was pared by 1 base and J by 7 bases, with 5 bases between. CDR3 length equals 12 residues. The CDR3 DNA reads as TGTGCCAGCAGCCAAGGTGCGAATGAGCAGTTCTTC. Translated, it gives CASSQGANEQFF.

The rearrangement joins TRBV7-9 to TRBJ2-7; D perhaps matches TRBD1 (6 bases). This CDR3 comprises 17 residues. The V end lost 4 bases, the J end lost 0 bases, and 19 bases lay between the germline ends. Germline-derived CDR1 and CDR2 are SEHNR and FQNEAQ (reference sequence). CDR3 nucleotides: TGTGCCAGCAGCTGGGACACGGTTAAAAGGGGCTCCTACGAGCAGTACTTC. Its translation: CASSWDTVKRGSYEQYF.

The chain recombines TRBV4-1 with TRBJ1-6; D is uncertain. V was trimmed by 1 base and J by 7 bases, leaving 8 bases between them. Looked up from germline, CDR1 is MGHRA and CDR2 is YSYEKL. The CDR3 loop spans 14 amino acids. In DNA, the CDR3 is TGCGCCAGCAGCCAAGTAGCGGTGAATTCACCCCTCCACTTT. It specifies CASSQVAVNSPLHF.

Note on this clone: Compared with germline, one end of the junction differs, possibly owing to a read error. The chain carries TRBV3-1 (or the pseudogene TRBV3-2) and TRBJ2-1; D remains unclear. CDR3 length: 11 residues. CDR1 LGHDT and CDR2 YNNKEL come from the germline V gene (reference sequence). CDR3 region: CASSQGAASIF. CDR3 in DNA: TGTGCCAGCAGCCAAGGGGCCGCATCGATCTTC.